Listed here is a single T cell receptor beta chain. The target antigen is unknown. Across several immunoSEQ plates, the genomic DNA of each subset was split evenly. Libraries were prepared by immunoSEQ multiplex PCR; TCRdb keeps only in-frame clonotypes and omits some of them. The table lists some 2 million clones, about 95% of them singletons. The data stem from a study of shared clonotypes between healthy human individuals. Looking at the study overall: Those who served as donors were a couple of women and a few men between the ages of 18 and 49.

Positively selected for CCR7, the CD45RO-negative cells used as naive CD8 cells excluded terminally differentiated effector memory CD45RA+ cells. The V segment lost 5 bases and the J segment 8 bases; nucleotides outside the gene matches: 11. The CDR3 totals 14 residues. CDR1 and CDR2 (germline): SEHNR, FQNEAQ (reference sequence). General observations from the study: Blood alone was sampled, and tissue repertoires likely differ. It was the non-shared clonotypes that had lower generation probabilities than clonotypes shared by all four donors.

The sequencing input was naive CD8+ T cells sorted from blood. This rearrangement joins TRBV7-9 to TRBJ1-2; 7 bases map to TRBD1. The receptor was isolated from a man aged 18 to 30 in good health. CDR3 protein: CASSRPGTAIGYTF. DNA of the CDR3: TGTGCCAGCAGCCGCCCCGGGACAGCCATCGGCTACACCTTC. Filled out from reference TRBV7-9 and TRBJ1-2, the complete variable domain reads DTGVSQNPRHKITKRGQNVTFRCDPISEHNRLYWYRQTLGQGPEFLTYFQNEAQLEKSRLLSDRFSAERPKGSFSTLEIQRTEQGDSAMYLCASSRPGTAIGYTFGSGTRLTVV.